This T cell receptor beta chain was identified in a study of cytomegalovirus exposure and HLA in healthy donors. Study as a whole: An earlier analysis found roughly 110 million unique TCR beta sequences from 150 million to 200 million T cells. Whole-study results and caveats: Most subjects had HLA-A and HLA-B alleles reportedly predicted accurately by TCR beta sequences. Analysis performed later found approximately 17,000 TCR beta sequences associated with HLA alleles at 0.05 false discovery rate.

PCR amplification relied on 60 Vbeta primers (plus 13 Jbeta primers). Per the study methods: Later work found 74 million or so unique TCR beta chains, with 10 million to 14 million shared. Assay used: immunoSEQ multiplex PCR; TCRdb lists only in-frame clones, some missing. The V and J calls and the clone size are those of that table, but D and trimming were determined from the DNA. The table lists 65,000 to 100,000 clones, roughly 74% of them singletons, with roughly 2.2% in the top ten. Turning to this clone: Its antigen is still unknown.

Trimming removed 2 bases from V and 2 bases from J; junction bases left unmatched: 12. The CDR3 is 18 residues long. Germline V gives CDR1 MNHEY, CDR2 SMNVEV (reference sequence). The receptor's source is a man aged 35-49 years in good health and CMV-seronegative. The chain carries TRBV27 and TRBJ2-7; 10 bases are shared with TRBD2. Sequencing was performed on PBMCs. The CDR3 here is CASSLSVIAGGPAYEQYF. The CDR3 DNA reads TGTGCCAGCAGTTTAAGCGTGATAGCGGGAGGTCCCGCCTACGAGCAGTACTTC.